This T cell receptor (beta chain) originates from a study of T-cell reconstitution after alpha-beta-depleted transplantation in children. Germline CDR1 MGHRA, CDR2 YSYEKL. With 2 bases removed from V and 4 bases from J, the gap between germline ends came to 14 bases. The CDR3 is made up of 16 amino acids. The table lists this clonotype with a few counts. Unique molecular identifiers were incorporated into the prepared TCRbeta library. TCRdb independently ran MiXCR on the PCR reads; one entry per CDR3 protein. The repertoire consists of about 540,000 distinct CDR3 sequences, with around 20% occurring once and the leading ten covering 2.5% to 3.5%.

This receptor was obtained from a human donor who donated a stem cell graft to a child with acute lymphoblastic leukemia. The chain links TRBV4-1 to TRBJ2-2; D is possibly TRBD2 (5 bases). The source was PBMCs from the stem cell graft donor, collected from the stem cell graft. The DNA for the CDR3 is TGCGCCAGCAGCCAACCGGACTCCGTACTCACCGGGGAGCTGTTTTTT. Translated: CASSQPDSVLTGELFF.